Sequencing of this T cell receptor (beta chain) was carried out in a study of shared clonotypes between healthy human individuals. This clone was seen only once. This specimen includes other DNA sequences encoding the same CDR3. Measured with immunoSEQ multiplex PCR; TCRdb has only the in-frame clones, and not every one. The sample includes approximately 500,000 clones, 70% to 85% of them seen just once. The source of this sequence is a woman in her thirties or forties in good health. Some clones in this sample may be carry-over from other donors' samples. Material: PBMCs.

DNA of the CDR3: TGTGCCAGCAGCTTAGCAGGAACCGGGGAGCTGTTTTTT. Translation: CASSLAGTGELFF. The gene calls are TRBV7-2 and TRBJ2-2; no clear D. Trimming took 0 bases from V and 5 from J, leaving 4 bases between them. The CDR3 loop spans 13 amino acids. The germline CDR1 and CDR2 sequences are SGHTA and FQGNSA.